The sequence of this T cell receptor (beta chain) was determined in a study of blood T cell repertoires in COVID-19 (dated by TCRdb to about 2020). For context, the study as a whole: Samples from collaborators originated in the United States, Italy and Spain and spanned both the acute and convalescent phases of COVID-19. Samples came from the ongoing ImmuneRACE study (first 160 participants) plus 1,254 subjects from 6 global collaborators. The dataset comprised deeply sampled blood TCRbeta repertoires from subjects exposed to, actively infected with, or recovered from COVID-19. The material from the prospective study consisted of cDNA or gDNA derived from T cells, B-cell-depleted T cells, or PBMCs. Where available, HLA class I and class II types were taken from metadata supplied by the sample provider and were not determined by assay-based typing. A de-identified subject ID, COVID-19 status, age in years and sex were almost always included in the sample metadata. The repertoires were made available in a free public database intended to serve as a resource for research on the immune response to SARS-CoV-2.

TCRbeta CDR3 regions were amplified from genomic DNA using the immunoSEQ Assay, a bias-controlled multiplex PCR. As for the authors' bioinformatics: Nucleated cell counts per sample were estimated from amplification of reference gene primers within the assay. Sequence reads were collapsed and filtered to measure the absolute abundance of every unique TCRbeta CDR3 rearrangement. For each sample, productive Simpson clonality was calculated by taking the square root of Simpson's diversity index across productive rearrangements. Here the immuneACCESS table is served through TCRdb, limited to in-frame sequences with V and J called. Missing clones are a known gap in these copies; in checked studies unresolved V genes cover under half, and the rest lacks a known reason. V and J calls and clone size are those listed in that table; D and trimming were worked out from the DNA. In all, the sample holds approximately 180,000 clones, and 82% of those were seen once. Of the sample, 8.4% is held by the ten largest clones.

A note on this clone: Its target antigen remains unknown. Per-base qualities were not stored, and no clone one base away is much larger.

What the study reported, not specific to this receptor: How much clinical and demographic metadata was included differed by source and by participant, and the metadata was provided uncurated.

Whole blood was collected in K2EDTA tubes by collaborating institutions according to the institutions' own protocols. For TCRbeta analysis, collaborator samples were shipped as frozen whole blood, as isolated PBMCs, or as DNA extracted from either sample type. V is pared back by 1 base and J by 4 bases, with 7 bases lying between the germline termini. For CDR1 and CDR2, the germline V gene lists SGHRS and YFSETQ. The CDR3 sequence holds 13 residues, the cysteine and phenylalanine included. The CDR3 DNA has 39 bases and is translated from base 1. The TCR was taken from a woman in her 70s with acute or convalescent COVID-19. Recombination joined TRBV5-1 with TRBJ2-3; the D segment could be TRBD1, given 5 matching bases. The specimen was peripheral blood. The DNA is as follows: TGCGCCAGCAGCTTGATGGGGCCAGATACGCAGTATTTT. This sequence encodes CASSLMGPDTQYF.